This TCR beta chain was recovered during a study of T-cell memory formation after mild COVID-19. Via MiXCR, TCRdb re-called the 5' RACE reads, giving one row per CDR3 protein. This sample has nearly 110,000 distinct CDR3 sequences, with roughly an eighth found just once. The CDR3 totals 17 residues. Germline CDR1 SGHVS, CDR2 FQNEAQ. Trimming shortened V by 1 base and J by 0 bases, and 14 bases separated the two germline ends. The sample was PBMCs or a T cell subset sorted from them (not recorded which). The J gene is TRBJ2-3, the V gene TRBV7-8; D gene ambiguous. The receptor was derived from an adult woman who had mild COVID-19 (a few samples of this study predate the infection). Cell type and time point are not known. Here the CDR3 DNA reads TGTGCCAGCAGCTTAGATCTCTCAGAAACTAGCACAGATACGCAGTATTTT. Translating it yields CASSLDLSETSTDTQYF. The variable domain in full, completed from reference TRBV7-8 and TRBJ2-3, reads GAGVSQSPRYKVAKRGQDVALRCDPISGHVSLFWYQQALGQGPEFLTYFQNEAQLDKSGLPSDRFFAERPEGSVSTLKIQRTQQEDSAVYLCASSLDLSETSTDTQYFGPGTRLTVL.